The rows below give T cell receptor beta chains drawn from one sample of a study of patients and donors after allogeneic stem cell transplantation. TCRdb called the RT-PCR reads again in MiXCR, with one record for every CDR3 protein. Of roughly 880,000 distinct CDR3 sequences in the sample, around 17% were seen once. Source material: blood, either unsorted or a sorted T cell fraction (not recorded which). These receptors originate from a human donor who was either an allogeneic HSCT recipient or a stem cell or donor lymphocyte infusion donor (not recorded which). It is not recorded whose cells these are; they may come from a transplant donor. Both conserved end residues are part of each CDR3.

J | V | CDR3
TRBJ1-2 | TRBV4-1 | CASTKVRDYGYTF
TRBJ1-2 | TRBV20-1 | CSARTNLGYTF
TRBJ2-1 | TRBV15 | CATSRDYQASYNEQFF
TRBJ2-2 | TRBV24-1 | CATSDLGRVPGELFF
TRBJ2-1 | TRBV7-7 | CASSQRTSGYNEQFF
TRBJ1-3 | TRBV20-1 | CSARDSGRSGNTIYF
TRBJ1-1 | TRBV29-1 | CSVELRGRGAFAEAFF
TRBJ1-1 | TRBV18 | CACSPWTGGGTEAFF
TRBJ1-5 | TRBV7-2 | CASSSLQGQGNQPQHF
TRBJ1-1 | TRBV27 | CASSRQIHMNTEAFF
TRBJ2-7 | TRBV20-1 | CSARRAGGSLYEQYF
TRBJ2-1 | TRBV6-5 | CASSYSQRDEQFF
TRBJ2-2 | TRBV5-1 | CASRETGGVTGELFF
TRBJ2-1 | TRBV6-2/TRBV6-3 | CASSYRIGLYNEQFF
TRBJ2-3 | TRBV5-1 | CASSSGTSGASGRDTQYF
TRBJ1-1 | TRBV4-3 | CASSQAVGGGSYTEAFF
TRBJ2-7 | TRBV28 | CASSLSGAGGTYEQYF
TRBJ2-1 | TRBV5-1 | CASSKLPYNEQFF
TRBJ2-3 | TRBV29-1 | CSVDRPSLDKVYSTDTQYF
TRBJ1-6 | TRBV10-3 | CAISGRTGGSPLHF
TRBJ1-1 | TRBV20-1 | CSATPRRKQGTVAFF
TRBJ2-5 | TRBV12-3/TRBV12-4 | CASSLAGQGEETQYF
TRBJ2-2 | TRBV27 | CASSPLTSGRASGELFF
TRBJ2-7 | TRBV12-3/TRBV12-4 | CASSLYNRDYEQYF
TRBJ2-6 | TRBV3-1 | CASSLRGRGSGSNVLTF
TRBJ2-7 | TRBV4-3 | CASSQESAGSYEQYF
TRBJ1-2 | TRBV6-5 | CASSYPTQGAGYGYTF
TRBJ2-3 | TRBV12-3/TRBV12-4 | CASSLRGLPTDTQYF
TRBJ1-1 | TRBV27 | CASSLKGWGPGAFF
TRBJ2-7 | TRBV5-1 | CASSLGQDTYEQYF
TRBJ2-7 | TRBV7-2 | CASRMALAGVDEQYF
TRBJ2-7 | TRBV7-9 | CASSPSPVEQYF
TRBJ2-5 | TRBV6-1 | CASSVQLALQETQYF
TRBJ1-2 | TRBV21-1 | CASSRRDTGPGYCYTF
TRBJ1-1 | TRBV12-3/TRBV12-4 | CASRGGLEAFF
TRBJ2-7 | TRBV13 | CASSLGPSSGMSYEQYF
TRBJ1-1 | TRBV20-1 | CSALTGQWNTEAFF
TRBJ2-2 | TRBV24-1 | CATSDSGHATGELFF
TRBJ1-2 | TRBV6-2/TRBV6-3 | CASSYSGLAGYTF
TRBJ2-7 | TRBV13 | CASSPSWARDWYEQYF
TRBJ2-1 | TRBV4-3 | CASSQGYAPEQFF
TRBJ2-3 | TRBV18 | CASSPNVPSTDTQYF
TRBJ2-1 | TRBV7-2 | CASSLPGINEQFF
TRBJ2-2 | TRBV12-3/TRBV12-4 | CATSGAITGELFF
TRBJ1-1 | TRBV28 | CASRLRSGTEAFF
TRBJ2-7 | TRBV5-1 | CASSATGRPYEQYF
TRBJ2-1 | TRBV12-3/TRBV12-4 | CASNPPDKAEQFF
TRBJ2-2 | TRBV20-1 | CSARGGQGARNGELFF
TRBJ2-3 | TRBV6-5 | CASSSLRPGQTSTDTQYF
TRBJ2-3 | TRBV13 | CASSPGLAVLTDTQYF
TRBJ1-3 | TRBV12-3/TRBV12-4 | CASRLQGAGNTIYF
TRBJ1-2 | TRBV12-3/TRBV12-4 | CASTLLPSGGYTF
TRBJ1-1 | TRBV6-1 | CASSADRGQAAFF
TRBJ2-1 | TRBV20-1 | CSARPLAEQFF
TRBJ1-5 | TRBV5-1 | CASSPGLLSMPQHF
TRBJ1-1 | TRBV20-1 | CSARFGRGNTEAFF
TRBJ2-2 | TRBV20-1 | CSARVSSGELFF